Each of the 8 T cell receptor beta chains below was sequenced from the same sample in a study of blood T cells in healthy people across ages. With a J-beta primer mix and a sample-barcoded 5' primer, a second PCR ran about 7 to 12 cycles. One entry per CDR3 protein, called by TCRdb with MiXCR from the 5' RACE reads. This table holds approximately 1.5 million distinct CDR3 sequences, under 55% found once. Source material: blood. All receptors derive from a woman under 30 in good health.

This clonotype was detected only a few times. The J gene is TRBJ1-5, the V gene TRBV6-1; the D gene is possibly TRBD1 (5 bases). Trimming removed 8 bases at V and 5 bases at J, with 13 bases between. The germline gives CDR1 MNHNS, CDR2 SASEGT. The CDR3 extends over 13 amino acids. CDR3 protein: CASAPGIYQPQHF. CDR3 in DNA: TGTGCCAGCGCCCCAGGGATCTATCAGCCCCAGCATTTT.

The chain links TRBV12-3 or TRBV12-4 to TRBJ2-6; D is uncertain. The CDR3 contains 20 residues. Trimming cost V 1 base and J 0 bases, with 19 bases left between them. In DNA form, the CDR3 reads TGTGCCAGCAGTTTAGGGTGGACGGGCCGTCCCCCCTCTGGGGCCAACGTCCTGACTTTC. It is translated as CASSLGWTGRPPSGANVLTF.

This chain uses TRBV29-1 with TRBJ2-3; D may be TRBD2 (6 bases). The CDR3 length is 12 residues. Germline V gives CDR1 SQVTM, CDR2 ANQGSEA. V lost 7 bases and J 6 bases, leaving 14 bases between the germline ends. The CDR3 DNA is TGCAGCGCCTTAAGCGGGTTGGATACGCAGTATTTT. Residues: CSALSGLDTQYF.

The rearrangement joins TRBV2 to TRBJ1-1; D is unclear. The CDR3 length is 9 residues. With 6 bases removed from V and 10 bases from J, the gap between germline ends came to 6 bases. Per the germline V gene, CDR1 is SNHLY and CDR2 is FYNNEI. The CDR3: CASRVGAFF. The CDR3 DNA sequence: TGTGCCAGCAGGGTTGGAGCTTTCTTT.

This clonotype was counted between two and nine times. The genes are TRBV4-3 and TRBJ2-1; TRBD2 matches 8 bases. The junction had 5 bases not matched to a gene; V was cut back by 1 base and J by 0 bases. CDR3 length equals 17 residues. CDR1 is LGHNA, CDR2 YSLEER, per germline. The CDR3 region is CASSQVSGVRSYNEQFF. For the CDR3, the DNA is TGCGCCAGCAGCCAAGTTAGCGGGGTTCGCTCCTACAATGAGCAGTTCTTC.

J is TRBJ2-1 and V is TRBV6-2 or TRBV6-3; 12 positions agree with TRBD2. The germline V gene encodes CDR1 MNHEY and CDR2 SVGEGT. Trimming cost V 2 bases and J 8 bases; bases outside gene matches: 4. This CDR3 is built from 15 residues. The chain's CDR3 is CASSYLAGGPDEQFF. The CDR3 bases are TGTGCCAGCAGTTACCTAGCGGGAGGGCCCGATGAGCAGTTCTTC.

This clonotype was counted between two and nine times. This chain joins TRBV21-1 and TRBJ1-4; TRBD1 was called by the table and not checked on the DNA. TRBV21-1 is described as a pseudogene. This CDR3 has 14 amino acids. CDR3 in amino acids: CASSNRDREEKLFF. For the CDR3, the DNA is TGTGCCAGCAGCAACCGGGACAGGGAGGAAAAACTGTTTTTT.

The J gene is TRBJ2-1, the V gene TRBV20-1; 7 nucleotides agree with TRBD1. CDR3 length: 12 amino acids. Germline V gene sequence: CDR1 DFQATT, CDR2 SNEGSKA (reference sequence). With V trimmed by 4 bases and J by 8 bases, 5 bases remained unmatched. CDR3 coding DNA: TGCAGTGCTAAAGACAGGGTGTATGAGCAGTTCTTC. Its translation: CSAKDRVYEQFF.